This TCR beta chain was captured by sequencing in a study of T cell responses to AZD1222 COVID-19 vaccine. General study results and limits: Donors were chiefly white British, with a greater number of females, and clonal diversity was perhaps underestimated. In all cases, repertoires were sampled only after the peak T cell response.

The CDR3 spans 12 residues. V was pared by 3 bases and J by 6 bases, with 5 bases between. CDR1 SEHNR and CDR2 FQNEAQ come from the germline V gene (reference sequence). Concerning this clone itself: The antigen is unknown.

Here immunoSEQ multiplex PCR was the method, and the copy in TCRdb shows in-frame clones only, minus some. The sample has about 130,000 clones, under 90% seen once. The TCR sequence derives from an adult in good health. J is TRBJ2-2 and V is TRBV7-9; D gene ambiguous. The source material was peripheral blood, sampled on day 0 of AZD1222 vaccination. The CDR3 spells CASSLGPGELFF. CDR3 sequence (DNA): TGTGCCAGCAGCTTGGGTCCCGGGGAGCTGTTTTTT. Full variable domain (outside the CDR3, taken from reference TRBV7-9 and TRBJ2-2): DTGVSQNPRHKITKRGQNVTFRCDPISEHNRLYWYRQTLGQGPEFLTYFQNEAQLEKSRLLSDRFSAERPKGSFSTLEIQRTEQGDSAMYLCASSLGPGELFFGEGSRLTVL.